The rows below give T cell receptor beta chains drawn from one sample of a study of T-cell reconstitution after alpha-beta-depleted transplantation in children. Using its own MiXCR run on the PCR reads, TCRdb lists one record per CDR3 protein. Seen here are 300,000 to 400,000 distinct CDR3 sequences, 10% to 15% observed once, and the top ten hold around 4.5%. Sequenced material: PBMCs, taken from the stem cell graft. Receptors originate from a human donor who donated a stem cell graft to a child with Fanconi anemia. The CDR3 runs from the conserved cysteine through the conserved F or W. The D gene is left open where the match is weak. Not every row has a clone size; where given, it reads once, few, many or a size class.

clone_size: many
d_call: NA
v_call: TRBV20-1
j_call: TRBJ1-5
cdr3_aa: CSARDSNQPQHF
cdr3_nt: TGCAGTGCTAGAGATAGCAATCAGCCCCAGCATTTT

clone_size: few
d_call: TRBD2
v_call: TRBV5-4
j_call: TRBJ2-3
cdr3_aa: CASSPLGRGGSTDTQYF
cdr3_nt: TGTGCCAGCAGCCCTCTAGGTCGCGGGGGGAGCACAGATACGCAGTATTTT

clone_size: NA
d_call: NA
v_call: TRBV13
j_call: TRBJ2-7
cdr3_aa: CASSLRGVTSYEQYF
cdr3_nt: TGTGCCAGCAGCTTAAGAGGGGTTACCTCCTACGAGCAGTACTTC

clone_size: NA
d_call: TRBD1
v_call: TRBV6-4
j_call: TRBJ1-1
cdr3_aa: CASKKGTGGTEAFF
cdr3_nt: TGTGCCAGCAAAAAGGGGACAGGGGGAACTGAAGCTTTCTTT

clone_size: NA
d_call: TRBD1
v_call: TRBV20-1
j_call: TRBJ1-5
cdr3_aa: CSAGGQGGTQPQHF
cdr3_nt: TGCAGTGCGGGAGGACAGGGAGGAACTCAGCCCCAGCATTTT

clone_size: NA
d_call: TRBD1
v_call: TRBV18
j_call: TRBJ2-7
cdr3_aa: CASSPWTGVNEQYF
cdr3_nt: TGTGCCAGCTCACCTTGGACAGGGGTCAACGAGCAGTACTTC

clone_size: NA
d_call: NA
v_call: TRBV3-1
j_call: TRBJ2-2
cdr3_aa: CASSLGTVAGELFF
cdr3_nt: TGTGCCAGCAGCCTCGGGACTGTTGCCGGGGAGCTGTTTTTT

clone_size: many
d_call: NA
v_call: TRBV27
j_call: TRBJ2-2
cdr3_aa: CASSPTGTPGELFF
cdr3_nt: TGTGCCAGCAGTCCCACAGGGACGCCCGGGGAGCTGTTTTTT

clone_size: many
d_call: NA
v_call: TRBV29-1
j_call: TRBJ2-5
cdr3_aa: CSVEWQGETQYF
cdr3_nt: TGCAGCGTTGAATGGCAGGGAGAGACCCAGTACTTC

clone_size: few
d_call: TRBD1
v_call: TRBV7-2
j_call: TRBJ2-3
cdr3_aa: CASSYGTGGSDTQYF
cdr3_nt: TGTGCCAGCAGCTACGGGACAGGGGGTTCAGATACGCAGTATTTT

clone_size: many
d_call: NA
v_call: TRBV13
j_call: TRBJ1-6
cdr3_aa: CASSLAGDNSPLHF
cdr3_nt: TGTGCCAGCAGCTTAGCGGGGGATAATTCACCCCTCCACTTT

clone_size: few
d_call: NA
v_call: TRBV7-9
j_call: TRBJ1-3
cdr3_aa: CASSLLTSGNTIYF
cdr3_nt: TGTGCCAGCAGCTTACTCACCTCTGGAAACACCATATATTTT

clone_size: few
d_call: NA
v_call: TRBV5-1
j_call: TRBJ2-1
cdr3_aa: CASSLSWGTYNEQFF
cdr3_nt: TGCGCCAGCAGCTTGTCGTGGGGAACCTACAATGAGCAGTTCTTC

clone_size: few
d_call: TRBD2
v_call: TRBV7-3
j_call: TRBJ2-3
cdr3_aa: CASSLMGGEDTQYF
cdr3_nt: TGTGCCAGCAGCTTAATGGGGGGGGAAGATACGCAGTATTTT

clone_size: NA
d_call: NA
v_call: TRBV5-6
j_call: TRBJ2-7
cdr3_aa: CASSLSPHEQYF
cdr3_nt: TGTGCCAGCAGCTTGTCTCCCCACGAGCAGTACTTC

clone_size: few
d_call: NA
v_call: TRBV20-1
j_call: TRBJ2-5
cdr3_aa: CSARRGRETQYF
cdr3_nt: TGCAGTGCCAGGCGAGGCAGAGAGACCCAGTACTTC

clone_size: few
d_call: NA
v_call: TRBV25-1
j_call: TRBJ1-6
cdr3_aa: CASSEFWDSPLHF
cdr3_nt: TGTGCCAGCAGTGAATTTTGGGATTCACCCCTCCACTTT

clone_size: once
d_call: TRBD1
v_call: TRBV7-1
j_call: TRBJ2-3
cdr3_aa: CASSSGTGTDTHYF
cdr3_nt: TGTGCCAGCAGCTCCGGGACAGGAACAGATACGCATTATTTT

clone_size: many
d_call: TRBD2
v_call: TRBV7-8
j_call: TRBJ2-1
cdr3_aa: CASSEDFRTSSEQFF
cdr3_nt: TGTGCCAGCAGTGAAGACTTTCGGACTAGCAGTGAGCAGTTCTTC

clone_size: NA
d_call: NA
v_call: TRBV12-3/TRBV12-4
j_call: TRBJ2-4
cdr3_aa: CASSETALAKNIQYF
cdr3_nt: TGTGCCAGCAGCGAAACAGCACTAGCCAAAAACATTCAGTACTTC

clone_size: NA
d_call: NA
v_call: TRBV5-1
j_call: TRBJ1-6
cdr3_aa: CASSLEFSYNSPLHF
cdr3_nt: TGCGCCAGCAGCTTGGAGTTCTCCTATAATTCACCCCTCCACTTT

clone_size: NA
d_call: NA
v_call: TRBV6-1
j_call: TRBJ2-3
cdr3_aa: CASRTLTDTQYF
cdr3_nt: TGTGCCAGCCGGACCCTCACAGATACGCAGTATTTT

clone_size: many
d_call: TRBD1
v_call: TRBV18
j_call: TRBJ2-7
cdr3_aa: CASSSGSYRGPRTNYEQYF
cdr3_nt: TGTGCCAGCTCATCGGGATCTTATAGGGGGCCCCGGACAAATTACGAGCAGTACTTC

clone_size: many
d_call: TRBD1
v_call: TRBV7-2
j_call: TRBJ1-5
cdr3_aa: CASSSGQGSQPQHF
cdr3_nt: TGTGCCAGCAGCAGTGGACAGGGAAGTCAGCCCCAGCATTTT

clone_size: NA
d_call: NA
v_call: TRBV3-1
j_call: TRBJ2-6
cdr3_aa: CASGISPSGANVLTF
cdr3_nt: TGTGCCAGCGGCATATCGCCCTCTGGGGCCAACGTCCTGACTTTC

clone_size: many
d_call: NA
v_call: TRBV12-3/TRBV12-4
j_call: TRBJ2-6
cdr3_aa: CASSLLDGNVLTF
cdr3_nt: TGTGCCAGCAGTTTGTTGGACGGCAACGTCCTGACTTTC

clone_size: NA
d_call: NA
v_call: TRBV15
j_call: TRBJ1-5
cdr3_aa: CATSRGTSNQPQHF
cdr3_nt: TGTGCCACCAGCAGGGGCACCTCCAATCAGCCCCAGCATTTT

clone_size: NA
d_call: NA
v_call: TRBV20-1
j_call: TRBJ2-2
cdr3_aa: CSARDLGGTGELFF
cdr3_nt: TGCAGTGCTAGAGACCTTGGGGGGACCGGGGAGCTGTTTTTT

clone_size: few
d_call: NA
v_call: TRBV27
j_call: TRBJ2-1
cdr3_aa: CASSLSPGLYEQFF
cdr3_nt: TGTGCCAGCAGTTTATCGCCGGGACTTTATGAGCAGTTCTTC

clone_size: NA
d_call: NA
v_call: TRBV20-1
j_call: TRBJ2-7
cdr3_aa: CSARDLGESLYEQYF
cdr3_nt: TGCAGTGCTAGAGATCTAGGGGAATCCCTCTACGAGCAGTACTTC

clone_size: NA
d_call: TRBD2
v_call: TRBV15
j_call: TRBJ2-1
cdr3_aa: CATSRGLAGISSYNEQFF
cdr3_nt: TGTGCCACCAGCAGGGGACTAGCGGGGATCAGCTCCTACAATGAGCAGTTCTTC

clone_size: many
d_call: NA
v_call: TRBV6-5
j_call: TRBJ1-2
cdr3_aa: CASTSRTATNYGYTF
cdr3_nt: TGTGCCAGCACTTCGAGGACAGCTACTAACTATGGCTACACCTTC

clone_size: NA
d_call: NA
v_call: TRBV7-6
j_call: TRBJ1-3
cdr3_aa: CASSPLPGRGNTIYF
cdr3_nt: TGTGCCAGCAGCCCACTCCCGGGCCGCGGAAACACCATATATTTT

clone_size: few
d_call: NA
v_call: TRBV7-6
j_call: TRBJ2-1
cdr3_aa: CASSLQGSRAGYNEQFF
cdr3_nt: TGTGCCAGCAGCTTACAGGGTTCCCGTGCCGGCTACAATGAGCAGTTCTTC

clone_size: few
d_call: NA
v_call: TRBV20-1
j_call: TRBJ2-3
cdr3_aa: CSAPPGPLKGGTDTQYF
cdr3_nt: TGCAGTGCGCCTCCCGGACCCCTTAAAGGGGGCACAGATACGCAGTATTTT

clone_size: NA
d_call: TRBD1
v_call: TRBV7-6
j_call: TRBJ2-2
cdr3_aa: CASSYLDRGNTGELFF
cdr3_nt: TGTGCCAGCAGCTATCTTGACAGGGGGAACACCGGGGAGCTGTTTTTT

clone_size: few
d_call: NA
v_call: TRBV15
j_call: TRBJ1-1
cdr3_aa: CATSRDSGNTEAFF
cdr3_nt: TGTGCCACCAGCAGAGATTCAGGGAACACTGAAGCTTTCTTT

clone_size: few
d_call: TRBD1
v_call: TRBV5-1
j_call: TRBJ1-2
cdr3_aa: CASSGQVGNRGYTF
cdr3_nt: TGCGCCAGCAGCGGACAGGTTGGGAATCGTGGCTACACCTTC

clone_size: few
d_call: NA
v_call: TRBV20-1
j_call: TRBJ2-5
cdr3_aa: CSARDPGAGETQYF
cdr3_nt: TGCAGTGCTAGAGATCCGGGAGCGGGAGAGACCCAGTACTTC

clone_size: few
d_call: NA
v_call: TRBV11-2
j_call: TRBJ2-1
cdr3_aa: CASSSQGGAENEQFF
cdr3_nt: TGTGCCAGCAGCTCCCAAGGGGGTGCTGAGAATGAGCAGTTCTTC

clone_size: many
d_call: NA
v_call: TRBV11-2
j_call: TRBJ2-7
cdr3_aa: CASSLEGRGSPSYEQYF
cdr3_nt: TGTGCCAGCAGCTTAGAGGGCAGAGGGAGCCCTTCCTACGAGCAGTACTTC

clone_size: many
d_call: NA
v_call: TRBV5-1
j_call: TRBJ1-1
cdr3_aa: CASSGTVGGTEAFF
cdr3_nt: TGCGCCAGCAGCGGTACAGTTGGAGGGACTGAAGCTTTCTTT

clone_size: NA
d_call: TRBD1
v_call: TRBV14
j_call: TRBJ1-1
cdr3_aa: CASSQGAGTENTEAFF
cdr3_nt: TGTGCCAGCAGCCAAGGCGCCGGGACAGAGAACACTGAAGCTTTCTTT

clone_size: NA
d_call: TRBD1
v_call: TRBV14
j_call: TRBJ1-2
cdr3_aa: CASSQIPGQGRGDGYTF
cdr3_nt: TGTGCCAGCAGCCAAATCCCGGGACAGGGCCGAGGGGATGGCTACACCTTC

clone_size: NA
d_call: NA
v_call: TRBV12-3/TRBV12-4
j_call: TRBJ2-1
cdr3_aa: CASSAYSRSDEQFF
cdr3_nt: TGTGCCAGCAGTGCCTACTCTAGATCGGATGAGCAGTTCTTC

clone_size: few
d_call: TRBD1
v_call: TRBV13
j_call: TRBJ2-7
cdr3_aa: CASSLGGQGDEQYF
cdr3_nt: TGTGCCAGCAGCTTAGGCGGGCAGGGGGACGAGCAGTACTTC

clone_size: many
d_call: NA
v_call: TRBV12-3/TRBV12-4
j_call: TRBJ2-2
cdr3_aa: CASRASGYTGELFF
cdr3_nt: TGTGCCAGCAGGGCCTCGGGTTATACCGGGGAGCTGTTTTTT

clone_size: few
d_call: NA
v_call: TRBV10-2
j_call: TRBJ1-5
cdr3_aa: CASSVSAVYEPQHF
cdr3_nt: TGCGCCAGCAGTGTCTCCGCTGTTTACGAGCCCCAGCATTTT

clone_size: NA
d_call: NA
v_call: TRBV24-1
j_call: TRBJ2-3
cdr3_aa: CATSEIGRDRDTQYF
cdr3_nt: TGTGCCACCAGTGAGATTGGTAGGGATAGGGATACGCAGTATTTT

clone_size: NA
d_call: NA
v_call: TRBV4-2
j_call: TRBJ2-1
cdr3_aa: CASSQVGGDESEQFF
cdr3_nt: TGTGCCAGCAGCCAAGTGGGGGGCGATGAGAGTGAGCAGTTCTTC

clone_size: many
d_call: NA
v_call: TRBV21-1
j_call: TRBJ2-6
cdr3_aa: CASSKDVKETPNSKMRANVLTF
cdr3_nt: TGTGCCAGCAGCAAAGATGTAAAGGAGACACCCAATAGCAAGATGAGGGCCAACGTCCTGACTTTC

clone_size: many
d_call: TRBD1
v_call: TRBV5-5
j_call: TRBJ2-1
cdr3_aa: CASSPRTGGYEQFF
cdr3_nt: TGTGCCAGCAGTCCTAGGACAGGGGGCTATGAGCAGTTCTTC